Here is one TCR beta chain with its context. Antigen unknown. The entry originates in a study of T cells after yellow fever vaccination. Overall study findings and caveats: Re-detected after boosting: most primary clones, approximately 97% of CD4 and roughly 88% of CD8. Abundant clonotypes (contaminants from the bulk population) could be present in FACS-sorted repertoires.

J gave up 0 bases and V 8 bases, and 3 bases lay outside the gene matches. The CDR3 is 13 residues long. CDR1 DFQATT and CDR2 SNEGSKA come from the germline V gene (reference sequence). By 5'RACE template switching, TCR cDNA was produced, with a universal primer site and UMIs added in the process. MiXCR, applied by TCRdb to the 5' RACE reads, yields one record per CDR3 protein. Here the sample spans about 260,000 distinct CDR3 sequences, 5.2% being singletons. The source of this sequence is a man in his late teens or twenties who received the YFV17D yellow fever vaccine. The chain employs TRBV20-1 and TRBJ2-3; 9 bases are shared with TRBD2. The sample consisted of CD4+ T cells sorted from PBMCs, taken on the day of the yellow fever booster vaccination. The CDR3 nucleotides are TGCAGTAAGCGGGGGGTTAGCACAGATACGCAGTATTTT. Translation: CSKRGVSTDTQYF.